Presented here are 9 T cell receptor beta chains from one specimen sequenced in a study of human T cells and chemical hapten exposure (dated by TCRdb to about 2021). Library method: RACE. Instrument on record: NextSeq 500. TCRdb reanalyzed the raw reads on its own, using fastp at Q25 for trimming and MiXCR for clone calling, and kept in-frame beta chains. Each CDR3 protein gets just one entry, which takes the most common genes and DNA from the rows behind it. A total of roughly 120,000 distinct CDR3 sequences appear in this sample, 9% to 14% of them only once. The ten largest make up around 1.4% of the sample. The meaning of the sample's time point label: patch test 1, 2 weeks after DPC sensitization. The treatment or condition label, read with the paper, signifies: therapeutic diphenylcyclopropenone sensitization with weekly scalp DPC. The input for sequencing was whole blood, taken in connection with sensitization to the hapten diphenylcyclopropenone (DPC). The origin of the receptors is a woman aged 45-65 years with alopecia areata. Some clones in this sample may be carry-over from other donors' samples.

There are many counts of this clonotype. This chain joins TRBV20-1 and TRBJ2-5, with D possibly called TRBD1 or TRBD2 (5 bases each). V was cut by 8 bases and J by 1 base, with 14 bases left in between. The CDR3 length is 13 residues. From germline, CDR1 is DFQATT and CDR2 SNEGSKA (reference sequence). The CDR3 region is CSSLRGAQETQYF. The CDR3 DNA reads TGCAGTTCCCTGCGAGGGGCCCAAGAGACCCAGTACTTC.

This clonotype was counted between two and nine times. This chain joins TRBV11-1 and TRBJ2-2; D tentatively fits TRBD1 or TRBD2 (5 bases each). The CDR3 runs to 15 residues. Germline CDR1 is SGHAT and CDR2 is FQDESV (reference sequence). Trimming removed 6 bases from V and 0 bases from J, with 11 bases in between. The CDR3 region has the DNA TGTGCCAGCAGGCTAGGGACCGCGAACACCGGGGAGCTGTTTTTT. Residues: CASRLGTANTGELFF.

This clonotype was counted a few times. CDR3 nucleotide sequence: TGTGCCAGTGCCCCTAGCGGGAGGGTCATGGTGCAGTACTTC. It encodes CASAPSGRVMVQYF. The genes are TRBV12-3 or TRBV12-4 and TRBJ2-7; TRBD2 matches 12 bases. With 9 bases clipped from V and 9 bases from J, the junction kept 12 bases outside the gene matches. The length of the CDR3 is 14 residues.

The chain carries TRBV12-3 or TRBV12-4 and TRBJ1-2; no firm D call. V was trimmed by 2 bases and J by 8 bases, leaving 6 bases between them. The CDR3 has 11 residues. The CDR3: CASSLNRGYTF. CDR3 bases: TGTGCCAGCAGTTTAAACCGCGGCTACACCTTC.

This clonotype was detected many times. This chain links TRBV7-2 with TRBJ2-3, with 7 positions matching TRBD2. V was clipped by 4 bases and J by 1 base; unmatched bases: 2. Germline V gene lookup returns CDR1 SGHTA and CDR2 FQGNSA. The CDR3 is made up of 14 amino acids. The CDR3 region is CASSSTSRTDTQYF. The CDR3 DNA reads TGTGCCAGCAGCTCGACTAGCCGCACAGATACGCAGTATTTT.

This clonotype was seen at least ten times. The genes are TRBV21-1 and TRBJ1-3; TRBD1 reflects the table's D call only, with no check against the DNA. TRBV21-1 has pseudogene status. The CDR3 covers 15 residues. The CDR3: CASSADSLSGNTIYF. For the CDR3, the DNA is TGTGCCAGCAGCGCCGACAGCCTCTCTGGAAACACCATATATTTT.

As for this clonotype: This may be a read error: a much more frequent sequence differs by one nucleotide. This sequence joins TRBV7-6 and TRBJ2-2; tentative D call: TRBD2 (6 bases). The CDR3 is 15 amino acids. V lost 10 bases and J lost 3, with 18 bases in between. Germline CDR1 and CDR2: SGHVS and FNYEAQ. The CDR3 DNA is TGTGCCAACACCCCGGGGGAGGCCTACACCGGGGAGCTGTTTTTT. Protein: CANTPGEAYTGELFF.

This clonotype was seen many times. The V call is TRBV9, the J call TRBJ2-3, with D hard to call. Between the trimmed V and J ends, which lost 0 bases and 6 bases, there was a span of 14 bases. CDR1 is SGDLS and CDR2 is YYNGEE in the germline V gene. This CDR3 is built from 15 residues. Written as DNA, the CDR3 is TGTGCCAGCAGCGTAGGATCAATCACTGGGGATACGCAGTATTTT. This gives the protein CASSVGSITGDTQYF.

The CDR3 sequence is CASRPGFGGSEAFF. In DNA form, the CDR3 reads TGTGCCAGCAGGCCCGGATTTGGGGGCTCTGAAGCTTTCTTT. The rearrangement joins TRBV3-1 to TRBJ1-1; possible D gene TRBD1, 6 bases. This CDR3 spans 14 amino acids. V was pared by 6 bases and J by 6 bases, with 17 bases between. CDR1 LGHDT and CDR2 YNNKEL come from the germline V gene (reference sequence).